This TCR beta chain was captured in a study of blood T cells in healthy people across ages. Losses at the gene ends were 10 bases for V and 2 bases for J; bases not matched to a gene: 8. The CDR3 runs to 14 residues. Germline V lookup: CDR1 MDHEN, CDR2 SYDVKM. Whole-study results and caveats: Leaving the PBMCs unsorted stopped any conclusive comparison of naive versus antigen-experienced cells.

A J-beta primer mix and a sample-barcoded 5' primer were used in a second PCR of about 7 to 12 cycles. TCRdb re-called the 5' RACE reads through MiXCR, storing one row per CDR3 protein. The table has about 1.8 million distinct CDR3 sequences, 40% to 55% seen once; the top ten hold less than 2.5%. On this clonotype: Its antigen is currently unknown.

The sequence derives from a woman in her thirties or forties in good health. The chain couples TRBV28 to TRBJ2-3; 8 bases are shared with TRBD2. The source material was blood. In DNA form, the CDR3 reads TGTGCCACGGAATCGGGGGGGAACACAGATACGCAGTATTTT. Protein sequence: CATESGGNTDTQYF.